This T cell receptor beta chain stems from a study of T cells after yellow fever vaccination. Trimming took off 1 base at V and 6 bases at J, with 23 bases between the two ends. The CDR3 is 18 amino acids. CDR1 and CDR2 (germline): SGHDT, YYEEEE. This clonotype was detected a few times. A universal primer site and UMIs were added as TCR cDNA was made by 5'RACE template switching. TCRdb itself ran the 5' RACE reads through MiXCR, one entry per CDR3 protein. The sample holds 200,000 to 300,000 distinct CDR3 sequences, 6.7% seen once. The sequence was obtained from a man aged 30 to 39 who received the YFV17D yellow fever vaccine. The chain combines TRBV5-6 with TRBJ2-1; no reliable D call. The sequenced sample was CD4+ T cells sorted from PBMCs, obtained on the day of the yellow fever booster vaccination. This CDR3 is CASSLTPIVQGARNEQFF. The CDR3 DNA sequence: TGTGCCAGCAGCTTGACCCCGATTGTCCAAGGCGCCCGCAATGAGCAGTTCTTC.